The 22 T cell receptor beta chains below come from one sample, sequenced in a study of blood T cell repertoires in COVID-19. Libraries were prepared by immunoSEQ multiplex PCR; TCRdb keeps only in-frame clonotypes and omits some of them. The sample carries almost 80,000 clones, approximately 90% recorded once. Sequencing was carried out using peripheral blood. These receptors were obtained from a woman over 75 with acute or convalescent COVID-19.

The chain recombines TRBV7-9 with TRBJ2-5; 8 bases are a match to TRBD1. With V trimmed by 5 bases and J by 5 bases, 4 bases remained unmatched. The CDR3 runs 13 residues. Per germline, CDR1 SEHNR and CDR2 FQNEAQ (reference sequence). In DNA form, the CDR3 reads TGTGCCAGCAGCCATAACAGGGGGGAGACCCAGTACTTC. Protein: CASSHNRGETQYF.

The chain is built from TRBV6-5 and TRBJ2-3; 11 positions match TRBD1. This CDR3 has 15 amino acids. After removal of 5 bases from V and 1 base from J, the junction contained 2 bases not matched to a gene. CDR1 MNHEY and CDR2 SVGAGI come from the germline V gene. Here the CDR3 reads CASSQGQGGTDTQYF. The CDR3 region has the DNA TGTGCCAGCAGTCAGGGACAGGGGGGCACAGATACGCAGTATTTT.

This clone has only one observation. V and J are TRBV9 and TRBJ2-7, with TRBD2 matching 9 bases. CDR3 size: 15 residues. With 4 bases clipped from V and 4 bases from J, the junction kept 9 bases outside the gene matches. The germline V gene encodes CDR1 SGDLS and CDR2 YYNGEE. Written as DNA, the CDR3 is TGTGCCAGCAGCCCCCTCGGGAGCGGGGGGTACGAGCAGTACTTC. Translation gives CASSPLGSGGYEQYF.

The V and J genes are TRBV19 and TRBJ2-1; 15 nucleotides agree with TRBD2. With 5 bases clipped from V and 1 base from J, the junction kept 9 bases outside the gene matches. The CDR3 covers 19 residues. Germline-derived CDR1 and CDR2 are LNHDA and SQIVND (reference sequence). The CDR3: CASSFLGTSGRSSYNEQFF. CDR3 coding DNA: TGTGCCAGTAGTTTCCTAGGGACTAGCGGGAGGTCGTCCTACAATGAGCAGTTCTTC.

The CDR3 loop reads CASSQSGGGSYGYTF. DNA of the CDR3: TGTGCCAGCAGCCAGTCAGGGGGCGGTAGCTATGGCTACACCTTC. The gene calls are TRBV14 and TRBJ1-2; TRBD1 aligns across 8 bases. Trimming cost V 3 bases and J 4 bases; bases outside gene matches: 7. The CDR3 runs 15 residues. Germline CDR1 reads SGHDN; CDR2 reads FVKESK.

This clone occurred a few times. The genes are TRBV4-1 and TRBJ2-1; 7 nucleotides agree with TRBD1. The CDR3 totals 11 residues. V lost 7 bases, J lost 8 bases, and 2 bases stayed unmatched. Germline V lookup: CDR1 MGHRA, CDR2 YSYEKL. CDR3 in amino acids: CASTQGDEQFF. The CDR3 coding sequence is TGCGCCAGCACTCAGGGGGATGAGCAGTTCTTC.

The V gene is TRBV29-1, the J gene TRBJ2-2; the D gene is possibly TRBD1 (6 bases). This CDR3 region has 13 residues. Germline V lookup: CDR1 SQVTM, CDR2 ANQGSEA. Trimming cost V 8 bases and J 6 bases, with 16 bases left between them. The CDR3 loop reads CSTYRVFAGELFF. In DNA form, the CDR3 reads TGCAGCACATACAGGGTATTTGCCGGGGAGCTGTTTTTT.

The gene calls are TRBV6-5 and TRBJ1-2; 9 bases line up with TRBD1. J lost 7 bases, V lost 2 bases, and 5 bases had no gene match. Germline V gene data show CDR1 as MNHEY and CDR2 as SVGAGI. The CDR3 has 14 amino acids. In DNA form, the CDR3 reads TGTGCCAGCAGTTACCTACAGGGGGCGCTTGGCTACACCTTC. Encoded protein: CASSYLQGALGYTF.

This chain joins TRBV6-5 and TRBJ1-2; 7 bases agree with TRBD1. The CDR3 consists of 15 residues. The germline V gene has CDR1 MNHEY and CDR2 SVGAGI. The junction had 7 bases not matched to a gene; V was cut back by 4 bases and J by 2 bases. For the CDR3, the DNA is TGTGCCAGCAGTTCGGGGAGACAGGGAAACTATGGCTACACCTTC. Its protein product is CASSSGRQGNYGYTF.

A single count supports this clone. The chain employs TRBV19 and TRBJ2-7, with 7 bases that match TRBD1. The germline V gene has CDR1 LNHDA and CDR2 SQIVND (reference sequence). The CDR3 has 13 residues. V was clipped by 11 bases and J by 3 bases; unmatched bases: 10. CDR3 in amino acids: CAGEGQVIYEQYF. In DNA form, the CDR3 reads TGTGCCGGAGAAGGACAGGTCATCTACGAGCAGTACTTC.

In nucleotides, the CDR3 is TGTGCCAGCAGCTTTCGACTAGCGGGGGGCACAGATACGCAGTATTTT. Protein product: CASSFRLAGGTDTQYF. The gene calls are TRBV5-5 and TRBJ2-3, with TRBD2 matching 12 bases. This CDR3 has 16 residues. Per the germline V gene, CDR1 is SGHKS and CDR2 is YYEKEE (reference sequence). Germline trimming cut 2 bases from V and 1 base from J; bases unmatched to any gene: 2.

CDR3 DNA sequence: TGTGCCAGTAGTAAATCAGGGTATCAGCCCCAGCATTTT. Translating it yields CASSKSGYQPQHF. The V and J genes are TRBV19 and TRBJ1-5, with D possibly being TRBD1 (5 bases). The ends were cut back, 4 bases at V and 5 bases at J, with 9 bases in the middle. The CDR3 is 13 residues long. Germline V gene sequence: CDR1 LNHDA, CDR2 SQIVND (reference sequence).

The genes are TRBV3-1 (or the pseudogene TRBV3-2) and TRBJ1-1; maybe TRBD1 (5 bases). V was cut by 4 bases and J by 5 bases, with 14 bases left in between. The CDR3 has 14 amino acids. Germline V gives CDR1 LGHDT, CDR2 YNNKEL (reference sequence). The CDR3 protein is CASSLQLGGTEAFF. The CDR3, as DNA: TGTGCCAGCAGCCTTCAATTGGGGGGTACTGAAGCTTTCTTT.

This clone was recorded once. This CDR3 reads CSVASRIDTEAFF. CDR3 bases: TGCAGCGTTGCCTCGAGGATCGACACTGAAGCTTTCTTT. This rearrangement joins TRBV29-1 to TRBJ1-1; D unresolved. CDR1 and CDR2 from the germline V gene are SQVTM and ANQGSEA. The CDR3 runs to 13 residues. Trimming cost V 4 bases and J 3 bases, with 12 bases left between them.

This clone was picked up a small number of times. The chain recombines TRBV4-1 with TRBJ1-5; 11 bases map to TRBD1. Germline CDR1 is MGHRA and CDR2 is YSYEKL. The CDR3 sequence is 18 residues long. The V gene end was trimmed by 4 bases and the J gene end by 0 bases; junction bases not matched to a gene: 8. The CDR3 spells CASSPGQGGVGSNQPQHF. The CDR3 DNA is TGCGCCAGCAGCCCGGGACAGGGGGGCGTAGGTAGCAATCAGCCCCAGCATTTT.

The chain has TRBV3-1 (or the pseudogene TRBV3-2) and TRBJ2-1; 10 bases agree with TRBD2. Per the germline V gene, CDR1 is LGHDT and CDR2 is YNNKEL (reference sequence). CDR3 size: 18 residues. Trimming took 1 base from V and 3 from J; bases not matched to a gene: 9. CDR3 in amino acids: CASSQVGATSGNYNEQFF. The DNA of the CDR3 is TGTGCCAGCAGCCAAGTTGGGGCCACTAGCGGGAACTACAATGAGCAGTTCTTC.

The genes are TRBV18 and TRBJ2-7, with 7 positions matching TRBD2. This CDR3 is built from 14 residues. CDR1 is KGHSH, CDR2 LQKENI, per germline. V dropped 3 bases and J dropped 2; count of bases not matched to a gene: 4. CDR3 DNA: TGTGCCAGCTCACCCCCAGCGGGACCCTACGAGCAGTACTTC. Amino acids: CASSPPAGPYEQYF.

The chain couples TRBV15 to TRBJ2-2, with D maybe TRBD1 (5 bases). CDR1 and CDR2 (germline): LNHNV, YYDKDF (reference sequence). The CDR3 has 17 amino acids. With 1 base removed from V and 4 bases from J, the gap between germline ends came to 16 bases. CDR3 bases: TGTGCCACCAGCAGAGGGGGCACAAGGAAAGGCACCGGGGAGCTGTTTTTT. Translation: CATSRGGTRKGTGELFF. The full variable domain, rest sourced from reference TRBV15 and TRBJ2-2, is DAMVIQNPRYQVTQFGKPVTLSCSQTLNHNVMYWYQQKSSQAPKLLFHYYDKDFNNEADTPDNFQSRRPNTSFCFLDIRSPGLGDTAMYLCATSRGGTRKGTGELFFGEGSRLTVL.

Comments on this clone: The germline gene is not matched at one end of the junction; a read error may be the cause. The rearrangement links TRBV4-1 to TRBJ2-7; weak D call: TRBD2 (5 bases). Germline lookup yields CDR1 MGHRA and CDR2 YSYEKL. The CDR3 totals 14 residues. The CDR3 loop reads CASGQPTGIDEQYF. The CDR3, as DNA: TGCGCCAGCGGCCAACCGACGGGGATAGACGAGCAGTACTTC.

The chain couples TRBV7-9 to TRBJ2-7, with TRBD2 matching over 9 bases. V gave up 5 bases and J gave up 1 base; unmatched junction bases: 9. Germline values: CDR1 SEHNR, CDR2 FQNEAQ (reference sequence). The CDR3 length is 16 residues. The CDR3 reads CASSPWTSVTSYEQYF. CDR3 DNA sequence: TGTGCCAGCAGCCCCTGGACTAGCGTAACTTCCTACGAGCAGTACTTC.

The chain uses TRBV20-1 and TRBJ1-2; 11 nucleotides match TRBD1. The junction had 11 bases not matched to a gene; V was cut back by 3 bases and J by 8 bases. CDR3 length: 15 amino acids. Germline CDR1 and CDR2: DFQATT and SNEGSKA (reference sequence). The CDR3 is CSASGGQGAIRGYTF. The CDR3 bases are TGCAGTGCTAGTGGCGGACAGGGGGCGATAAGGGGCTACACCTTC.

The chain is built from TRBV4-2 and TRBJ2-2, with 8 bases aligning to TRBD2. V lost 2 bases and J lost 5; bases outside the gene matches: 4. Germline V gene data show CDR1 as LGHNA and CDR2 as YNFKEQ. CDR3 length equals 15 residues. The CDR3 reads CASSQRGGGTGELFF. The CDR3 nucleotides read TGTGCCAGCAGCCAACGGGGCGGGGGGACCGGGGAGCTGTTTTTT.